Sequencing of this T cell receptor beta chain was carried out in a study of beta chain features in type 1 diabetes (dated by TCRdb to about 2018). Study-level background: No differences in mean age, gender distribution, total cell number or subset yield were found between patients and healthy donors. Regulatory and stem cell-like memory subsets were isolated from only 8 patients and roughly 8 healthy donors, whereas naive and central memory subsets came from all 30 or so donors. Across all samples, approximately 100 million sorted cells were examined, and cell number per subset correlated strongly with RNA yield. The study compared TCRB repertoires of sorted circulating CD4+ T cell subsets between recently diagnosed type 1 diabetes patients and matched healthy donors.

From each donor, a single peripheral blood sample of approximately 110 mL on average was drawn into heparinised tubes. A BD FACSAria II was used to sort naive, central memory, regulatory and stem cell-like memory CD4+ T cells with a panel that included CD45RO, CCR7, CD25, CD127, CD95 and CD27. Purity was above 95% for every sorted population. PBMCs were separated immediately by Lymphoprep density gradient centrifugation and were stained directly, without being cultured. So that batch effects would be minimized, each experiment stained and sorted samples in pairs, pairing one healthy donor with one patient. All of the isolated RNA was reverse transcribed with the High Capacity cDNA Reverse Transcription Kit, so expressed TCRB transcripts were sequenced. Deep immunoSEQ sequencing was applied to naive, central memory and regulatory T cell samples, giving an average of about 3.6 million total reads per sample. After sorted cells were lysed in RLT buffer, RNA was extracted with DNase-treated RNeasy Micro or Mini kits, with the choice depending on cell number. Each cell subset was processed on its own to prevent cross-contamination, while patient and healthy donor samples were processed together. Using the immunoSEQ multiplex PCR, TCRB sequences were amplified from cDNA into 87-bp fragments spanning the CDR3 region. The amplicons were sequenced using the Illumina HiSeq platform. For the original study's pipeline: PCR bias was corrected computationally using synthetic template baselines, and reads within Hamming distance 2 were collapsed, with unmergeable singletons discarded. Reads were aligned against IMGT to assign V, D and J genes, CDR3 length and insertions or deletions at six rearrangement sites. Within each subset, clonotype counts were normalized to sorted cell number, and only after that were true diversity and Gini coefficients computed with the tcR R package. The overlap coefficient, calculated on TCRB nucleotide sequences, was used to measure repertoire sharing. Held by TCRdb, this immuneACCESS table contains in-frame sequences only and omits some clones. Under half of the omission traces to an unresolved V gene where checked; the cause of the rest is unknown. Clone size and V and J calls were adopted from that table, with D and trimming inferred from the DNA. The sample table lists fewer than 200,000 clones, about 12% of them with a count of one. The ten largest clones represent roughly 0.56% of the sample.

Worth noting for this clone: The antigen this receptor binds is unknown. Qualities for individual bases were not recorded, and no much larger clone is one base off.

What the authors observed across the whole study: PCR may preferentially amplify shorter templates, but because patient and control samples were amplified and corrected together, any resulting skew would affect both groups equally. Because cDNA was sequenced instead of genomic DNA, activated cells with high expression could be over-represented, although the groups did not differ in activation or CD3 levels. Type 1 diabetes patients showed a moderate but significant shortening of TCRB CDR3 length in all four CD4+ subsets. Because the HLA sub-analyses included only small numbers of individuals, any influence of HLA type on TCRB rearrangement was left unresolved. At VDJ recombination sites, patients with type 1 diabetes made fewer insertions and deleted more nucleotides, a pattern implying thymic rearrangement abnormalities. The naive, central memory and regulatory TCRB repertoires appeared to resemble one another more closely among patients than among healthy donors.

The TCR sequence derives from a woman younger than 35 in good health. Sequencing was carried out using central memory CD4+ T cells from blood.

In nucleotides, the sequence is TGTGCCAGCAGTGGAACAGGAACCTACGAGCAGTACTTC. The resulting protein is CASSGTGTYEQYF. The rearranged chain carries TRBV2 and TRBJ2-7; a weak D assignment points to TRBD1 (5 bases agree). V drops 4 bases and J drops 2 bases, leaving 9 bases in between. Per the germline V gene, SNHLY is the CDR1 and FYNNEI is the CDR2. The CDR3 has 13 amino acids, counting the end cysteine and phenylalanine. This entry keeps only the CDR3 DNA: 39 bases, framed from base 1.